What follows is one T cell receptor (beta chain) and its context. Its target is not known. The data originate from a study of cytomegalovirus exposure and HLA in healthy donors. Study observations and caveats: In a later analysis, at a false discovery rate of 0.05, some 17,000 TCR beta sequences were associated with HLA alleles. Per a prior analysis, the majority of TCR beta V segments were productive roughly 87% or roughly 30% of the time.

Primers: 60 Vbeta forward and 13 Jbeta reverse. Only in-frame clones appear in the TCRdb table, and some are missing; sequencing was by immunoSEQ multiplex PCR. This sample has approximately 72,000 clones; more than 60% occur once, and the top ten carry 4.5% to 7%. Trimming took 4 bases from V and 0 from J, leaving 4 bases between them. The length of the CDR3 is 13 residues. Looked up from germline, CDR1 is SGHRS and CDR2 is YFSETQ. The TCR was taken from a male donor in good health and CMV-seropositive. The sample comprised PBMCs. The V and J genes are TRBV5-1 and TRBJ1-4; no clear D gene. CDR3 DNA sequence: TGCGCCAGCAGCCGAGCAACTAATGAAAAACTGTTTTTT. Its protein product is CASSRATNEKLFF.